This is a list of T cell receptor beta chains from one sample in a study of cytomegalovirus exposure and HLA in healthy donors. The table came from immunoSEQ multiplex PCR; TCRdb's copy has only in-frame clones and leaves some out. Among under 200,000 clones listed, approximately 79% were seen once. Material for sequencing was PBMCs. The receptors were sampled from a man aged 45-65 years in good health and CMV-seropositive. Both conserved end residues are trimmed from each CDR3. The order of the fields is J gene, V gene, CDR3 protein.

J: TRBJ2-7; V: TRBV19; CDR3: ASSIDLGTGNSYEQY
J: TRBJ1-2; V: TRBV7-8; CDR3: ASRGTGGYGYT
J: TRBJ2-4; V: TRBV5-1; CDR3: ASRGQDETKNIQY
J: TRBJ1-6; V: TRBV7-2; CDR3: ASNSGQGNSPLH
J: TRBJ1-2; V: TRBV30; CDR3: AWSLGGVSGYT
J: TRBJ1-1; V: TRBV13; CDR3: ASSYGTGANTEAF
J: TRBJ2-2; V: TRBV6-1; CDR3: ASRVGQGNGELF
J: TRBJ2-1; V: TRBV4-1; CDR3: ASSQELTSGYNEQF
J: TRBJ1-4; V: TRBV28; CDR3: ASSLLTGGSLANEKLF
J: TRBJ1-3; V: TRBV6-6; CDR3: ASSRLIGQGADTIY